Below are 21 T cell receptor beta chains sequenced from a single sample in a study of OX40 agonist ivuxolimab in advanced cancers. Library prep was done by the immunoSEQ multiplex PCR assay. TCRdb obtained this table from immuneACCESS and retained in-frame rearrangements with V and J assigned. These tables miss some clones; where compared with another copy, unresolved V genes account for less than half of the shortfall, and the remainder is unexplained. This sample is represented by tens of thousands of clones; roughly nine tenths of them were singletons. 38% of the sample is taken by the ten largest. Sequenced here: CD4+ or CD8+ T cells sorted from blood, sampled in a trial of the OX40 agonist ivuxolimab. The receptor source for this set is an adult with an advanced solid tumor such as melanoma, head and neck, liver or kidney cancer.

The chain is built from TRBV7-6 and TRBJ2-1; tentative D call: TRBD1 (6 bases). This CDR3 is 14 amino acids long. Germline-derived CDR1 and CDR2 are SGHVS and FNYEAQ. V gave up 3 bases and J gave up 10 bases, with 16 bases separating them. The CDR3 is CASSFGMGAGEQFF. The DNA of the CDR3 is TGTGCCAGCAGCTTTGGGATGGGGGCAGGGGAGCAGTTCTTC.

J is TRBJ2-5 and V is TRBV4-2; the D gene is possibly TRBD1 (5 bases). The last part of the DNA fits TRBJ2-7 better; the J call may be wrong. CDR1 is LGHNA, CDR2 YNFKEQ, per germline. The CDR3 contains 15 residues. CDR3 loop: CASSRIGDRPYEQYF. In nucleotides, the CDR3 is TGTGCCAGCAGCCGAATAGGAGACAGACCATACGAGCAGTACTTC.

The chain uses TRBV16 and TRBJ2-5; 9 bases line up with TRBD1. The end of the DNA is better explained by TRBJ2-7, so the J call may be wrong. The germline CDR1 and CDR2 sequences are KGHSY and FQNENV. The CDR3 sequence is 14 residues long. CDR3 amino acids: CASSPGQGPYEQYF. CDR3 nucleotide sequence: TGTGCCAGCAGCCCGGGACAGGGACCCTACGAGCAGTACTTC.

This clone was seen just once. The chain combines TRBV28 with TRBJ1-2; 8 positions agree with TRBD1. Losses at the gene ends were 4 bases for V and 2 bases for J; bases not matched to a gene: 3. The CDR3 consists of 14 residues. CDR1 and CDR2 from the germline V gene are MDHEN and SYDVKM. CDR3 bases: TGTGCCAGCAGTTCTACAGGGGGGAACTATGGCTACACCTTC. This translates into CASSSTGGNYGYTF.

The V gene is TRBV6-4, the J gene TRBJ2-7; D is ambiguous. The CDR3 runs 11 residues. The germline V gene has CDR1 MRHNA and CDR2 SNTAGT. V was clipped by 6 bases and J by 3 bases, with 6 bases between them. The CDR3 region has the DNA TGTGCCAGCAGCCCCAACTACGAGCAGTACTTC. Its protein product is CASSPNYEQYF.

V gene TRBV7-9 combines with J gene TRBJ2-2, with D unresolved. Per the germline V gene, CDR1 is SEHNR and CDR2 is FQNEAQ (reference sequence). The CDR3 has 14 residues. With 3 bases removed from V and 6 bases from J, the gap between germline ends came to 11 bases. Written as DNA, the CDR3 is TGTGCCAGCAGCTTTTTCCCGTCGGCCGGGGAGCTGTTTTTT. Translating it yields CASSFFPSAGELFF. The full variable domain, rest sourced from reference TRBV7-9 and TRBJ2-2, is DTGVSQNPRHKITKRGQNVTFRCDPISEHNRLYWYRQTLGQGPEFLTYFQNEAQLEKSRLLSDRFSAERPKGSFSTLEIQRTEQGDSAMYLCASSFFPSAGELFFGEGSRLTVL.

The rearrangement joins TRBV5-1 to TRBJ2-1; 10 bases match TRBD2. The CDR3 totals 18 residues. V was pared by 0 bases and J by 6 bases, with 12 bases of the junction left unmatched. CDR1 SGHRS and CDR2 YFSETQ come from the germline V gene. The CDR3 DNA is TGCGCCAGCAGCTTGGGCCTAGCGGGAGACGTAGTAGGCAATGAGCAGTTCTTC. It is translated as CASSLGLAGDVVGNEQFF.

This chain joins TRBV11-2 and TRBJ2-1; maybe TRBD1 (5 bases). Trimming shortened V by 5 bases and J by 6 bases, and 14 bases separated the two germline ends. Germline CDR1 and CDR2: SGHAT and FQNNGV. The CDR3 totals 14 residues. CDR3 DNA: TGTGCCAGCAGCCACCCTCTGGGGCTCAATGAGCAGTTCTTC. Amino acids: CASSHPLGLNEQFF.

V is TRBV14 and J is TRBJ1-2; tentative D call: TRBD1 (5 bases). V dropped 5 bases and J dropped 2 bases, with 18 bases sitting between them. The CDR3 is 16 residues long. The germline V gene encodes CDR1 SGHDN and CDR2 FVKESK. CDR3 protein: CASSSIYDRDNYGYTF. In nucleotides, the CDR3 is TGTGCCAGCAGCTCAATATACGACAGAGACAACTATGGCTACACCTTC.

The rearrangement links TRBV28 to TRBJ2-2, with TRBD2 matching 10 bases. The junction had 6 bases not matched to a gene; V was cut back by 6 bases and J by 2 bases. This CDR3 is 16 amino acids long. CDR1 MDHEN and CDR2 SYDVKM come from the germline V gene. In DNA, the CDR3 is TGTGCCAGCAGCCACCGACTAGCGGGTAACACCGGGGAGCTGTTTTTT. Protein: CASSHRLAGNTGELFF.

V is TRBV7-9 and J is TRBJ2-1; 8 bases match TRBD2. J lost 8 bases, V lost 5 bases, and 17 bases had no gene match. Germline-derived CDR1 and CDR2 are SEHNR and FQNEAQ (reference sequence). The length of the CDR3 is 17 residues. The CDR3 sequence: CASSQLGVSGSRDEQFF. The DNA of the CDR3 is TGTGCCAGCAGCCAACTTGGCGTCAGCGGGAGTCGTGATGAGCAGTTCTTC.

The chain carries TRBV11-1 and TRBJ2-5, with 13 bases lining up with TRBD2. The CDR3 extends over 16 amino acids. V was clipped by 4 bases and J by 1 base; unmatched bases: 3. In germline, CDR1 is SGHAT, CDR2 FQDESV (reference sequence). CDR3: CASSSGLAGAQETQYF. The CDR3 bases are TGTGCCAGCAGCTCAGGACTAGCGGGAGCCCAAGAGACCCAGTACTTC.

This chain uses TRBV9 with TRBJ2-7, with D tentatively TRBD1 or TRBD2 (6 bases each). This CDR3 has 15 amino acids. The V and J ends lost 0 bases and 5 bases respectively, with 15 bases between them. Germline V gene sequence: CDR1 SGDLS, CDR2 YYNGEE. CDR3 sequence reads: CASSVGGAAQHEQYF. The CDR3 DNA reads TGTGCCAGCAGCGTAGGGGGGGCTGCCCAACACGAGCAGTACTTC.

V usage is TRBV5-4 and J usage is TRBJ2-1; D assignment may be TRBD1 or TRBD2 (5 bases each). V lost 0 bases, J lost 9 bases, and 10 bases lay in between. CDR3 length: 13 amino acids. Germline CDR1 SGHNT, CDR2 YYREEE (reference sequence). This chain's CDR3 is CASSLETAVEQFF. The DNA of the CDR3 is TGTGCCAGCAGCTTGGAGACAGCGGTTGAGCAGTTCTTC.

This clone appeared a few times. The CDR3, as DNA: TGTGCCAGCAGCGTAGGGGACGGGTCCTACGAGCAGTACTTC. Translation: CASSVGDGSYEQYF. The chain joins TRBV9 to TRBJ2-7; the D call may be TRBD1 or TRBD2 (5 bases each). Trimming stripped 0 bases from V and 1 base from J, with 8 bases between. Germline assignment: CDR1 SGDLS and CDR2 YYNGEE. The CDR3 extends over 14 amino acids.

The chain carries TRBV18 and TRBJ2-7; 10 nucleotides line up with TRBD1. The V segment lost 3 bases and the J segment 1 base; nucleotides outside the gene matches: 3. CDR1 KGHSH and CDR2 LQKENI come from the germline V gene. The CDR3 consists of 15 residues. The CDR3 here is CASSPAGQGSYEQYF. DNA of the CDR3: TGTGCCAGCTCACCTGCGGGACAGGGGTCCTACGAGCAGTACTTC.

The V call is TRBV6-1, the J call TRBJ2-7; 8 bases line up with TRBD2. The CDR3 is 15 amino acids. Germline lookup yields CDR1 MNHNS and CDR2 SASEGT. With 4 bases clipped from V and 2 bases from J, the junction kept 7 bases outside the gene matches. The CDR3 region is CASSGPGTSTYEQYF. For the CDR3, the DNA is TGTGCCAGCAGTGGCCCCGGGACTAGTACCTACGAGCAGTACTTC.

This chain connects TRBV21-1 to TRBJ2-7; the tabulated D call, TRBD2, remains unverified against the DNA. TRBV21-1 is listed as a pseudogene. The CDR3 covers 15 residues. The CDR3 sequence: CASSNGAGGGDEQYF. The CDR3 DNA sequence: TGTGCCAGCAGCAACGGGGCGGGAGGAGGAGACGAGCAGTACTTC.

This chain connects TRBV6-4 to TRBJ1-2; no firm D call. Trimming pared 0 bases from V and 2 bases from J, leaving 7 bases between. Germline CDR1 and CDR2: MRHNA and SNTAGT. The CDR3 contains 14 residues. CDR3 protein: CASSDSLANYGYTF. The CDR3, as DNA: TGTGCCAGCAGTGACTCGCTGGCAAACTATGGCTACACCTTC.

This clone was seen just once. In nucleotides, the CDR3 is TGTGCCAGCAGTTACCGAACTAGTCCCTCCTACGAGCAGTACTTC. Protein product: CASSYRTSPSYEQYF. The V gene is TRBV6-5, the J gene TRBJ2-7, with D perhaps matching TRBD2 (5 bases). CDR3 length: 15 amino acids. Trimming took off 2 bases at V and 0 bases at J, with 11 bases between the two ends. CDR1 is MNHEY, CDR2 SVGAGI, per germline.

V is TRBV7-6 and J is TRBJ2-2; TRBD2 aligns across 10 bases. The V gene end was trimmed by 1 base and the J gene end by 0 bases; junction bases not matched to a gene: 5. CDR1 and CDR2 from the germline V gene are SGHVS and FNYEAQ. The CDR3 covers 18 residues. CDR3 coding DNA: TGTGCCAGCAGCTTAGAGACTAGCGGGTCCTCGAACACCGGGGAGCTGTTTTTT. This sequence encodes CASSLETSGSSNTGELFF.